This paragraph covers one T cell receptor (beta chain) sequence. Its specificity is not known. These data originate in a study of T cell responses to AZD1222 COVID-19 vaccine. Findings of the study overall: After two AZD1222 doses, spike-specific TCR breadth and depth rose versus day 0. Sampling that yielded the repertoires occurred only after the peak T cell response. Nearly half of spike-specific TCRs reportedly go after variant regions that carry no mutations.

Assay used: immunoSEQ multiplex PCR; TCRdb lists only in-frame clones, some missing. The profile shows about 200,000 clones, 85% to 95% of them singletons. This CDR3 has 17 residues. This clonotype was sampled from an adult who received the AZD1222 COVID-19 vaccine. The chain couples TRBV21-1 to TRBJ1-2; TRBD1, as called in the table, went unchecked against the DNA. TRBV21-1 is described as a pseudogene. The input for sequencing was peripheral blood, taken 28 days after the second AZD1222 dose. CDR3 loop: CASSTDATEQQNYGYTF. CDR3 DNA: TGTGCCAGCAGCACCGACGCCACCGAACAGCAAAACTATGGCTACACCTTC.